The entry that follows covers one T cell receptor (beta chain) sequence. This CDR3 spans 14 amino acids. Germline CDR1 reads MNHEY; CDR2 reads SVGAGI. V shed 2 bases and J shed 2 bases, with 9 bases lying between them. This specimen belongs to a study of glioma-infiltrating T cells after dendritic cell vaccination. Overall study: Autologous tumor lysate-pulsed dendritic cell vaccination was given between about 2003 and 2013.

Primers: 60 V beta forward and 13 J beta reverse. Here immunoSEQ multiplex PCR was the method, and the copy in TCRdb shows in-frame clones only, minus some. The sample has approximately 100,000 clones, approximately 81% seen once. This receptor was taken from a human donor with glioblastoma. This sample comprised blood, obtained before dendritic cell vaccination. The rearrangement joins TRBV6-5 to TRBJ2-5; weak D call: TRBD1 (5 bases). The CDR3 DNA reads as TGTGCCAGCAGTTACGGGGCAGCACAAGAGACCCAGTACTTC. Translation gives CASSYGAAQETQYF.